One and the same sample provided the 16 T cell receptor beta chains below, sequenced in a study of blood T cell repertoires in COVID-19. Repertoires were generated with immunoSEQ multiplex PCR, while TCRdb's copy carries only in-frame clones and drops some. In the table there are some 290,000 clones, around four fifths of which are singletons. The material sequenced was peripheral blood. The receptors derive from a man in his sixties who had recovered from COVID-19.

V gene TRBV6-6 combines with J gene TRBJ2-5, with a weak D call TRBD2 (6 bases). Trimming removed 5 bases from V and 5 bases from J, with 12 bases in between. The CDR3 loop spans 13 amino acids. Germline V gene data show CDR1 as MNHNY and CDR2 as SVGAGI (reference sequence). CDR3 bases: TGTGCCAGCAGTGCCGGGGAGGACGAGACCCAGTACTTC. Translation: CASSAGEDETQYF.

This clone was observed a few times. The chain recombines TRBV12-3 or TRBV12-4 with TRBJ1-1, with 7 bases identical to TRBD1. V trimming: 6 bases; J trimming: 8 bases; junction bases outside the gene matches: 9. CDR3 length: 13 residues. The CDR3 reads CASRKGAPGEAFF. The CDR3 DNA sequence: TGTGCCAGCAGGAAGGGGGCCCCCGGCGAAGCTTTCTTT.

The CDR3 region is CASSATRRGTGNEQFF. Written as DNA, the CDR3 is TGTGCCAGCAGTGCGACTAGGCGGGGTACGGGCAATGAGCAGTTCTTC. The chain combines TRBV27 with TRBJ2-1, with D perhaps matching TRBD2 (6 bases). Deletions cut 5 bases from V and 6 bases from J, with 20 bases between. The CDR3 loop spans 16 amino acids. The V gene's germline CDR1 is MNHEY and CDR2 SMNVEV (reference sequence).

V is TRBV4-1 and J is TRBJ1-2; D is unresolved. Trimming cost V 5 bases and J 2 bases, with 9 bases left between them. The CDR3 is 13 amino acids. From germline, CDR1 is MGHRA and CDR2 YSYEKL. CDR3 DNA sequence: TGCGCCAGCAGCAGAGAGCCAAACTATGGCTACACCTTC. Protein product: CASSREPNYGYTF.

The V call is TRBV7-9, the J call TRBJ2-2, with 8 bases that match TRBD2. Unmatched junction bases numbered 5, after V lost 5 bases and J lost 3 bases. CDR1 and CDR2 from the germline V gene are SEHNR and FQNEAQ (reference sequence). CDR3 length: 15 amino acids. CDR3 nucleotide sequence: TGTGCCAGCAGCCCCGGACTAGCTTACACCGGGGAGCTGTTTTTT. Protein product: CASSPGLAYTGELFF. The full variable domain, in which reference TRBV7-9 and TRBJ2-2 provide the parts outside the CDR3, is DTGVSQNPRHKITKRGQNVTFRCDPISEHNRLYWYRQTLGQGPEFLTYFQNEAQLEKSRLLSDRFSAERPKGSFSTLEIQRTEQGDSAMYLCASSPGLAYTGELFFGEGSRLTVL.

This clone showed up just once. The chain couples TRBV5-1 to TRBJ1-6; the match to TRBD1 covers 7 bases. Looked up from germline, CDR1 is SGHRS and CDR2 is YFSETQ. J was trimmed by 5 bases and V by 7 bases; bases with no gene match: 3. The CDR3 totals 13 residues. The CDR3 protein is CASGQGDNSPLHF. Here the CDR3 DNA reads TGCGCCAGCGGGCAGGGGGATAATTCACCCCTCCACTTT.

This clone has just one count. This chain links TRBV4-1 with TRBJ1-1; D call uncertain. The CDR3 sequence is 18 residues long. V lost 0 bases and J 1 base, leaving 18 bases between the germline ends. Per germline, CDR1 MGHRA and CDR2 YSYEKL. CDR3 coding DNA: TGCGCCAGCAGCCAAGAATATGGCATTCAAGGGAGGAACACTGAAGCTTTCTTT. Amino acids: CASSQEYGIQGRNTEAFF.

The J gene is TRBJ2-6, the V gene TRBV4-2; D unresolved. The CDR3 has 15 amino acids. Trimming took 2 bases from V and 2 from J, leaving 7 bases between them. Germline V gene lookup returns CDR1 LGHNA and CDR2 YNFKEQ. The CDR3 region is CASSQLTPGANVLTF. CDR3 nucleotide sequence: TGTGCCAGCAGCCAACTAACCCCTGGGGCCAACGTCCTGACTTTC.

J is TRBJ2-7 and V is TRBV29-1; D is perhaps TRBD2 (6 bases). Trimming cost V 0 bases and J 4 bases, with 7 bases left between them. The CDR3 sequence is 12 residues long. Germline V gene lookup returns CDR1 SQVTM and CDR2 ANQGSEA. Written as DNA, the CDR3 is TGCAGCGTTGAAGATCGGGGGTACGAGCAGTACTTC. It encodes CSVEDRGYEQYF.

As regards this clone: The same CDR3 arises from other DNA sequences in this sample as well. V and J are TRBV5-4 and TRBJ2-7; 9 nucleotides match TRBD1. Germline-derived CDR1 and CDR2 are SGHNT and YYREEE (reference sequence). Trimming removed 0 bases from V and 2 bases from J; junction bases left unmatched: 3. There are 15 residues in the CDR3. CDR3: CASSLAGTGTYEQYF. DNA of the CDR3: TGTGCCAGCAGCTTGGCCGGGACAGGGACCTACGAGCAGTACTTC.

This chain joins TRBV18 and TRBJ1-3, with a tentative D call TRBD1 (6 bases). Germline V gene lookup returns CDR1 KGHSH and CDR2 LQKENI. V was clipped by 3 bases and J by 0 bases, with 12 bases between them. This CDR3 is built from 16 residues. The CDR3 sequence is CASSPLDSFSGNTIYF. The CDR3 DNA reads TGTGCCAGCTCACCCCTGGACAGTTTCTCTGGAAACACCATATATTTT.

This clone was recorded many times. The chain uses TRBV12-3 or TRBV12-4 and TRBJ2-3, with D maybe TRBD1 (6 bases). V lost 2 bases to trimming and J lost 6 bases, with 9 bases between them. The CDR3 is made up of 13 amino acids. The CDR3 protein is CASSLRQGDTQYF. The CDR3 DNA sequence: TGTGCCAGCAGTTTACGGCAGGGGGATACGCAGTATTTT.

This clone was seen a handful of times. The rearrangement joins TRBV2 to TRBJ2-5; possible D gene TRBD2, 5 bases. CDR3 length: 15 residues. V lost 6 bases, J lost 3 bases, and 17 bases lay in between. From germline, CDR1 is SNHLY and CDR2 FYNNEI. CDR3 residues: CASSGSSGGKETQYF. For the CDR3, the DNA is TGTGCCAGCAGCGGCTCAAGCGGTGGAAAAGAGACCCAGTACTTC.

This chain uses TRBV2 with TRBJ1-2; D perhaps matches TRBD1 (5 bases). Trimming cost V 6 bases and J 2 bases, with 16 bases left between them. The CDR3 covers 15 residues. Germline-derived CDR1 and CDR2 are SNHLY and FYNNEI. Written as DNA, the CDR3 is TGTGCCAGCAGAATAGAACGACAGAGGAACTATGGCTACACCTTC. Protein: CASRIERQRNYGYTF.

The chain links TRBV5-5 to TRBJ2-1; 9 nucleotides match TRBD2. There are 16 residues in the CDR3. V shed 2 bases, J shed 9 bases, and the junction held 12 bases outside the gene matches. Germline V gives CDR1 SGHKS, CDR2 YYEKEE (reference sequence). CDR3 nucleotides: TGTGCCAGCAGCTTTTTCCTAGCGGGGCATATGAGTGAGCAGTTCTTC. Its translation: CASSFFLAGHMSEQFF.

The V call is TRBV7-2, the J call TRBJ1-1, with D possibly being TRBD1 (5 bases). The CDR3 runs to 16 residues. Germline CDR1 is SGHTA and CDR2 is FQGNSA. V was shortened by 6 bases and J by 2 bases, with 19 bases between the two germline ends. CDR3 sequence (DNA): TGTGCCAGCAGACACAGCGGGCAGGGAGATAACACTGAAGCTTTCTTT. Protein: CASRHSGQGDNTEAFF. Using reference TRBV7-2 and TRBJ1-1 for the parts outside the CDR3, the full variable domain is GAGVSQSPSNKVTEKGKDVELRCDPISGHTALYWYRQSLGQGLEFLIYFQGNSAPDKSGLPSDRFSAERTGGSVSTLTIQRTQQEDSAVYLCASRHSGQGDNTEAFFGQGTRLTVV.